This T cell receptor (beta chain) is from a study of spatial heterogeneity in lung cancer. This clonotype has a count of ten or more. The time point was: blood at routine non-recurrence follow-up after resection. The input material, whole RNA from tumor, nontumor lung or frozen PBMC, was sequenced unsorted. Every TCR cDNA molecule carried a tag that served as a unique molecular identifier. MiXCR was run by TCRdb on the 5' RACE reads, yielding one entry per CDR3 protein. The sample includes around 40,000 distinct CDR3 sequences, under 9% of them seen just once. The germline gives CDR1 SGHDT, CDR2 YYEEEE. The CDR3 contains 14 residues. Unmatched junction bases numbered 10, after V lost 7 bases and J lost 3 bases.

The material was PBMCs, obtained at follow-up. The rearrangement joins TRBV5-6 to TRBJ2-7, with 7 bases identical to TRBD1. The TCR comes from a male donor with early-stage non-small cell lung cancer. The CDR3 DNA follows: TGTGCCAGCGGACTTGCGACAGGGAGCTACGAGCAGTACTTC. The encoded protein is CASGLATGSYEQYF.